The present TCR beta chain was sequenced within a study of blood T cell repertoires in COVID-19. At the level of the study: Samples taken during acute and convalescent COVID-19 were collected in the United States, Italy and Spain. PBMCs, B-cell-depleted T cells, or T cells were the source of the cDNA or gDNA that made up the material.

In the original processing: Estimation of nucleated cell counts was performed using reference gene primer amplification. Data came from immunoSEQ multiplex PCR; TCRdb stores just in-frame clones and leaves some out. V, J and clone size were drawn from that table, and D and trimming were deduced from the DNA. Altogether under 170,000 clones are present, around four fifths being singletons, with the ten largest covering under 2.5%. The CDR3 totals 14 residues. V lost 3 bases and J lost 1, with 9 bases in between. Germline V gives CDR1 KGHSH, CDR2 LQKENI. The receptor's source is a man between 65 and 80 years old with acute or convalescent COVID-19. The V and J genes are TRBV18 and TRBJ1-1, with D unresolved. Source material: peripheral blood. The CDR3 DNA reads TGTGCCAGCTCACCCCCCTCGTCGAACACTGAAGCTTTCTTT. It translates to CASSPPSSNTEAFF.